Listed below are T cell receptor beta chains from one sample, sequenced in a study of blood T cells in healthy people across ages. MiXCR was run by TCRdb on the 5' RACE reads, yielding one entry per CDR3 protein. The data hold 1.5 million to 2 million distinct CDR3 sequences, with around half observed a single time. What was sequenced was blood. The receptors stem from a woman aged 40 to 50 in good health. Each CDR3 is given with its conserved first and last residue. A D gene is named only where the DNA matches it firmly. Only part of the rows carry a size: once, few, many, or a class if the clone is expanded.

TRBV24-1	.	.	TRBJ2-5	TGTGCCACCAGTGAGCCCGGGATTTTCCAAGAGACCCAGTACTTC	CATSEPGIFQETQYF
TRBV2	TRBD2	.	TRBJ2-1	TGTGCCAGCACCCACGTCCTCGGGGGGGCTGGGAATGAGCAGTTCTTC	CASTHVLGGAGNEQFF
TRBV6-2/TRBV6-3	.	.	TRBJ1-4	TGTGCCAGCAGTTCGCTTCGGGACTCCTTAGGTGAAAAACTGTTTTTT	CASSSLRDSLGEKLFF
TRBV5-1	.	few	TRBJ1-1	TGCGCCAGCAGCTCCCCGACACAGAACACTGAAGCTTTCTTT	CASSSPTQNTEAFF
TRBV5-6	TRBD2	.	TRBJ2-7	TGTGTCAGCAGCTTGGTGGCTAGCGGGGGATTCGACTACGAGCAGTACTTC	CVSSLVASGGFDYEQYF
TRBV14	TRBD1	.	TRBJ2-3	TGTGCCAGCAGCCCCCGGACAGGGAGGACCACAGATACGCAGTATTTT	CASSPRTGRTTDTQYF
TRBV18	TRBD2	.	TRBJ2-3	TGTGCCAGCTCACCGGGCGCCGCAGCGGGGGGACGTGAGGCAGATACGCAGTATTTT	CASSPGAAAGGREADTQYF
TRBV5-1	.	.	TRBJ2-7	TGCGCCAGCAGACAGGACAGTCCCCCCTACGAGCAGTACTTC	CASRQDSPPYEQYF
TRBV12-3/TRBV12-4	TRBD2	.	TRBJ2-7	TGTGCCAGCAGTCATCTTAAGCGGGGCCCCCCCAACTACGAGCAGTACTTC	CASSHLKRGPPNYEQYF
TRBV6-5	.	few	TRBJ1-2	TGTGCCAGCACCCCAGGAGGGGAGGGCAACTATGGCTACACCTTC	CASTPGGEGNYGYTF
TRBV7-2	.	.	TRBJ2-3	TGTGCCAGCAGCCCAGCCATAAGCACAGATACGCAGTATTTT	CASSPAISTDTQYF
TRBV4-1	.	few	TRBJ2-7	TGCGCCAGCAGCCAAAATTATGGGACCGAGGCCCCCTACGAGCAGTACTTC	CASSQNYGTEAPYEQYF
TRBV11-2	TRBD1	few	TRBJ1-2	TGTGCCAGCAGCAACAGACTGACAGGGGGGCGTCTCGATGGCTACACCTTC	CASSNRLTGGRLDGYTF
TRBV6-1	TRBD1	few	TRBJ2-5	TGTGCCAGCAGTGACGACAGGGGGCTTCGGGAGACCCAGTACTTC	CASSDDRGLRETQYF
TRBV7-2	TRBD1	.	TRBJ1-2	TGTGCCAGCACCTTAAGACAGGGAGTAATCTATGGCTACACCTTC	CASTLRQGVIYGYTF